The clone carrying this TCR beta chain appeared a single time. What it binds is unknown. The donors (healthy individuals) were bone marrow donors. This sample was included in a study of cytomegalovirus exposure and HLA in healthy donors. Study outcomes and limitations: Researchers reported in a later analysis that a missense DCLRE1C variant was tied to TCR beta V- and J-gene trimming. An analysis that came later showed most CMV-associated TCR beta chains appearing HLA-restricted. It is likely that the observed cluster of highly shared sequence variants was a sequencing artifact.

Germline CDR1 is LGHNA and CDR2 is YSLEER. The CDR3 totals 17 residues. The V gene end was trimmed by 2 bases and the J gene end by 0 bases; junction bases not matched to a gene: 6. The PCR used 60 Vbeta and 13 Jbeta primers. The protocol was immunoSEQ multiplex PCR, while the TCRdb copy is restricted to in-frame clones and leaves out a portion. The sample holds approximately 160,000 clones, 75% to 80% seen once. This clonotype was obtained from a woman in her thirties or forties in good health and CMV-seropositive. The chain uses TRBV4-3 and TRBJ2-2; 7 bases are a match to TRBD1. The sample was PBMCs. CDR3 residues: CASSQKGQSTNTGELFF. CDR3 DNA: TGCGCCAGCAGCCAAAAGGGACAGAGTACGAACACCGGGGAGCTGTTTTTT.